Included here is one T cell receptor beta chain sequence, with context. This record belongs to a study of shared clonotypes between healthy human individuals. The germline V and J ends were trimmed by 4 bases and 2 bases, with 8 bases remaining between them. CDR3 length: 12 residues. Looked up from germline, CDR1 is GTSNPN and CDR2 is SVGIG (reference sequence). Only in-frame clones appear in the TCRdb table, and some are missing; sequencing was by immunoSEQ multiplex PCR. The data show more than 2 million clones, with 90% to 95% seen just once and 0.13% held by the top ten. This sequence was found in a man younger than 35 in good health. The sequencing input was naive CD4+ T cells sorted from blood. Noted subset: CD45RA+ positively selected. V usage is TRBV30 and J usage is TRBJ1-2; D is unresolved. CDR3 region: CAWNVDNYGYTF. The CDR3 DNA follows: TGTGCCTGGAATGTGGACAACTATGGCTACACCTTC.